The 17 T cell receptor beta chains below all came from one sample that was sequenced in a study of blood T cells in healthy people across ages. Then a second PCR, running about 6 to 11 cycles, was carried out with a sample-barcoded 5' primer and a J-beta primer mix. TCRdb re-called the 5' RACE reads with MiXCR, one entry per CDR3 protein. This table holds some 1.5 million distinct CDR3 sequences, less than 45% found once. The sequencing input was blood. These receptors all stem from a woman younger than 35 in good health.

This clonotype occurred once. The J gene is TRBJ2-7, the V gene TRBV20-1; perhaps TRBD1 as D (6 bases). Germline-derived CDR1 and CDR2 are DFQATT and SNEGSKA (reference sequence). This CDR3 has 15 residues. V dropped 1 base and J dropped 7 bases, with 20 bases sitting between them. CDR3: CSARAGQRSYNEQYF. The DNA for the CDR3 is TGCAGTGCTAGAGCGGGACAACGGTCCTACAATGAGCAGTACTTC.

V gene TRBV7-6 combines with J gene TRBJ2-2; the D is unclear. Germline V lookup: CDR1 SGHVS, CDR2 FNYEAQ. The CDR3 covers 15 residues. V was trimmed by 4 bases and J by 1 base, leaving 10 bases between them. The CDR3 region is CASSSLTVNTGELFF. DNA of the CDR3: TGTGCCAGCAGCTCTCTCACAGTGAACACCGGGGAGCTGTTTTTT.

V is TRBV7-9 and J is TRBJ2-7, with unresolved D. CDR3 length: 14 amino acids. Germline values: CDR1 SEHNR, CDR2 FQNEAQ (reference sequence). The V end lost 3 bases, the J end lost 2 bases, and 11 bases lay between the germline ends. DNA for the CDR3: TGTGCCAGCAGCTTGTTCGGAATTCCCTACGAGCAGTACTTC. Encoded protein: CASSLFGIPYEQYF.

This clonotype was counted a few times. The rearrangement joins TRBV7-8 to TRBJ2-1, with 8 bases matching TRBD1. CDR1 SGHVS and CDR2 FQNEAQ come from the germline V gene. There are 17 residues in the CDR3. Trimming removed 5 bases from V and 0 bases from J; junction bases left unmatched: 9. The CDR3 region is CASSLDRGHRSYNEQFF. DNA of the CDR3: TGTGCCAGCAGCCTCGACAGGGGACACCGCTCCTACAATGAGCAGTTCTTC. Full variable domain (rest looked up from reference TRBV7-8 and TRBJ2-1): GAGVSQSPRYKVAKRGQDVALRCDPISGHVSLFWYQQALGQGPEFLTYFQNEAQLDKSGLPSDRFFAERPEGSVSTLKIQRTQQEDSAVYLCASSLDRGHRSYNEQFFGPGTRLTVL.

Here the CDR3 reads CASSLVGQDNYEQYF. The DNA of the CDR3 is TGTGCCAGCAGTTTAGTCGGACAGGACAACTACGAGCAGTACTTC. The rearrangement joins TRBV12-3 or TRBV12-4 to TRBJ2-7; 7 bases map to TRBD1. The CDR3 extends over 15 amino acids. Germline trimming cut 1 base from V and 3 bases from J; bases unmatched to any gene: 6.

This clonotype was counted only a few times. The chain joins TRBV25-1 to TRBJ2-1; D ambiguous. The V and J ends lost 6 bases and 8 bases respectively, with 17 bases between them. The CDR3 is 14 residues long. Germline lookup yields CDR1 MGHDK and CDR2 SYGVNS. In DNA form, the CDR3 reads TGTGCCAGCAGCCCCCTTTACAGTTCCCATGAGCAGTTCTTC. This encodes CASSPLYSSHEQFF.

Turning to this clonotype: The germline gene is not matched at one end of the junction; a read error may be the cause. The chain recombines TRBV27 with TRBJ2-1, with 7 bases identical to TRBD1. Germline values: CDR1 MNHEY, CDR2 SMNVEV (reference sequence). The CDR3 length is 16 residues. The CDR3 sequence: CASSPQGQTPYNERFF. CDR3 bases: TGTGCCAGCAGCCCACAGGGACAGACCCCTTACAATGAGCGGTTCTTC.

There are a few counts of this clonotype. The V call is TRBV20-1, the J call TRBJ1-2; a weak D match, TRBD1 (5 bases). The CDR3 spans 14 residues. The ends were cut back, 0 bases at V and 3 bases at J, with 11 bases in the middle. The germline V gene has CDR1 DFQATT and CDR2 SNEGSKA (reference sequence). This chain's CDR3 is CSARDWRGDYGYTF. CDR3 nucleotides: TGCAGTGCTAGAGATTGGCGGGGGGACTATGGCTACACCTTC.

This clonotype appeared a few times. The V gene is TRBV6-6, the J gene TRBJ2-1; no clear D gene. V was pared by 2 bases and J by 2 bases, with 10 bases between. Germline CDR1 is MNHNY and CDR2 is SVGAGI (reference sequence). The CDR3 spans 15 residues. CDR3 coding DNA: TGTGCCAGCAGTTACCAGGTAGTAGCCTACAATGAGCAGTTCTTC. Translated, it gives CASSYQVVAYNEQFF.

This clonotype has only a few counts. The chain joins TRBV6-6 to TRBJ1-1; D remains ambiguous. The CDR3 sequence is 12 residues long. The V end lost 0 bases, the J end lost 3 bases, and 2 bases lay between the germline ends. The germline gives CDR1 MNHNY, CDR2 SVGAGI (reference sequence). DNA for the CDR3: TGTGCCAGCAGTTACTCCGACACTGAAGCTTTCTTT. Translation: CASSYSDTEAFF.

The chain carries TRBV12-3 or TRBV12-4 and TRBJ2-1, with 7 bases fitting TRBD1. V dropped 4 bases and J dropped 15; count of bases not matched to a gene: 6. The CDR3 loop spans 11 amino acids. The CDR3 loop reads CASSSGDSPFF. The CDR3 nucleotides are TGTGCCAGCAGTTCCGGGGACAGCCCGTTCTTC.

This clonotype has just a few counts. The chain uses TRBV6-2 or TRBV6-3 and TRBJ1-1; D is unclear. Per germline, CDR1 MNHEY and CDR2 SVGEGT. The V gene lost 5 bases and the J gene lost 3 bases, with 10 bases spanning the gap. The CDR3 runs 13 residues. CDR3 sequence: CASSIMFYTEAFF. CDR3 nucleotide sequence: TGTGCCAGCAGTATAATGTTTTACACTGAAGCTTTCTTT.

The chain carries TRBV6-5 and TRBJ1-1; 7 bases map to TRBD1. The CDR3 is 14 residues long. The germline V gene encodes CDR1 MNHEY and CDR2 SVGAGI. J was trimmed by 11 bases and V by 6 bases; bases with no gene match: 15. DNA of the CDR3: TGTGCCAGCAGCCGGCAGGGGGTCCTCCCGGGGGCTTTCTTT. Translation gives CASSRQGVLPGAFF.

This chain links TRBV7-2 with TRBJ2-3; 7 bases line up with TRBD2. Germline V gene data show CDR1 as SGHTA and CDR2 as FQGNSA. Unmatched junction bases numbered 6, after V lost 0 bases and J lost 6 bases. The CDR3 is 15 amino acids. In nucleotides, the CDR3 is TGTGCCAGCAGCTTAGCGCTGGTTAGCGGGGATACGCAGTATTTT. This gives the protein CASSLALVSGDTQYF.

This clonotype was seen a single time. This chain connects TRBV7-2 to TRBJ2-1; no clear D gene. This CDR3 contains 12 residues. In germline, CDR1 is SGHTA, CDR2 FQGNSA. V gave up 1 base and J gave up 15 bases, with 13 bases separating them. Written as DNA, the CDR3 is TGTGCCAGCAGCTTAGGGACCAATCAGGTGTTCTTC. This encodes CASSLGTNQVFF.

V gene TRBV29-1 combines with J gene TRBJ1-4; no definite D call. CDR1 SQVTM and CDR2 ANQGSEA come from the germline V gene. Trimming took off 4 bases at V and 7 bases at J, with 13 bases between the two ends. The CDR3 contains 13 residues. The CDR3 DNA reads TGCAGCGTTGTTCTTAGAGAGACTGAAAAACTGTTTTTT. Amino acids: CSVVLRETEKLFF.

The V and J genes are TRBV4-3 and TRBJ2-5, with 9 bases fitting TRBD1. The germline V gene encodes CDR1 LGHNA and CDR2 YSLEER. The CDR3 consists of 14 residues. The trim removed 5 bases at V and 5 bases at J, leaving 6 bases unmatched. The CDR3 sequence: CASSVDRGWETQYF. CDR3 bases: TGCGCCAGCAGCGTGGACAGGGGCTGGGAGACCCAGTACTTC.